The 7 T cell receptor beta chains below were found in one sample sequenced in a study of blood T cell repertoires in COVID-19. TCRdb's copy holds only in-frame clones and misses some; the assay was immunoSEQ multiplex PCR. The sample holds 120,000 to 150,000 clones, roughly 86% seen once. Source material: peripheral blood. The receptors shown here come from a human donor in a cohort sampled during active COVID-19.

The chain uses TRBV6-2 or TRBV6-3 and TRBJ1-1; no clear D gene. CDR3 length: 13 amino acids. Germline CDR1 is MNHEY and CDR2 is SVGEGT. V gave up 3 bases and J gave up 1 base, with 6 bases separating them. CDR3 residues: CASSYTRNTEAFF. The CDR3 DNA sequence: TGTGCCAGCAGTTATACCAGGAACACTGAAGCTTTCTTT.

This rearrangement joins TRBV23-1 to TRBJ2-3, with 8 positions matching TRBD1. TRBV23-1 is labeled an ORF, and its function is uncertain. The V and J ends lost 3 bases and 4 bases, in that order; junction bases with no gene match: 6. The length of the CDR3 is 15 residues. CDR3 nucleotides: TGCGCCAGCAGTCATCACAGGGGGTGGGCAGATACGCAGTATTTT. Its protein is CASSHHRGWADTQYF.

The J gene is TRBJ2-2, the V gene TRBV18, with 7 positions matching TRBD2. The ends lost 0 bases at V and 6 bases at J; junction bases unmatched: 4. CDR1 is KGHSH and CDR2 is LQKENI in the germline V gene. The CDR3 runs to 15 residues. The CDR3 DNA reads as TGTGCCAGCTCACCACCTCAACGGGGGGCCGGGGAGCTGTTTTTT. Its protein is CASSPPQRGAGELFF. Full variable domain (rest looked up from reference TRBV18 and TRBJ2-2): NAGVMQNPRHLVRRRGQEARLRCSPMKGHSHVYWYRQLPEEGLKFMVYLQKENIIDESGMPKERFSAEFPKEGPSILRIQQVVRGDSAAYFCASSPPQRGAGELFFGEGSRLTVL.

This chain links TRBV4-3 with TRBJ2-2; D gene uncertain. The CDR3 contains 15 residues. Germline-derived CDR1 and CDR2 are LGHNA and YSLEER. The V gene lost 2 bases and the J gene lost 0 bases, with 7 bases spanning the gap. CDR3 protein: CASSQLQSNTGELFF. The CDR3 DNA sequence: TGCGCCAGCAGCCAATTGCAGTCGAACACCGGGGAGCTGTTTTTT.

This clone was seen only a few times. The chain uses TRBV7-3 and TRBJ1-5; tentative D call: TRBD1 (6 bases). The CDR3 consists of 13 residues. The V and J ends lost 4 bases and 4 bases respectively, with 8 bases between them. CDR1 and CDR2 from the germline V gene are SGHTA and FQGTGA. The CDR3 spells CASSSDRNQPQHF. The CDR3, as DNA: TGTGCCAGCAGCTCGGACAGAAATCAGCCCCAGCATTTT. Looking up the rest from reference TRBV7-3 and TRBJ1-5 gives the full variable domain: GAGVSQTPSNKVTEKGKYVELRCDPISGHTALYWYRQSLGQGPEFLIYFQGTGAADDSGLPNDRFFAVRPEGSVSTLKIQRTERGDSAVYLCASSSDRNQPQHFGDGTRLSIL.

This chain connects TRBV2 to TRBJ2-2, with D perhaps TRBD1 (6 bases). The CDR3 extends over 14 amino acids. The V and J ends lost 5 bases and 1 base respectively, with 8 bases between them. Germline V gene data show CDR1 as SNHLY and CDR2 as FYNNEI. CDR3 nucleotides: TGTGCCAGCAGTTTGACAGGGAACACCGGGGAGCTGTTTTTT. Protein: CASSLTGNTGELFF.

At least ten counts were recorded for this clone. The V and J genes are TRBV30 and TRBJ2-7, with 8 bases lining up with TRBD2. V was clipped by 0 bases and J by 3 bases; unmatched bases: 4. The CDR3 runs to 14 residues. From germline, CDR1 is GTSNPN and CDR2 SVGIG (reference sequence). CDR3 in amino acids: CAWSVPGGGYEQYF. The DNA of the CDR3 is TGTGCCTGGAGTGTACCGGGAGGGGGCTACGAGCAGTACTTC.